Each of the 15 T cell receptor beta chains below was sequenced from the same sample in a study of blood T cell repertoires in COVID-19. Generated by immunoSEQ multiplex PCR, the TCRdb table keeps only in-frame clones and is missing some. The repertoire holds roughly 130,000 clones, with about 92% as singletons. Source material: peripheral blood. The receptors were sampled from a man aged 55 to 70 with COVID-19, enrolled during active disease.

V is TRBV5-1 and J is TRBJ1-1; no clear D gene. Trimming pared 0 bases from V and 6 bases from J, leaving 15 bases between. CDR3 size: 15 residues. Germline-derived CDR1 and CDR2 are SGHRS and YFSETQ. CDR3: CASSLARVGSPEAFF. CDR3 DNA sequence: TGCGCCAGCAGCTTGGCCCGGGTAGGGAGTCCTGAAGCTTTCTTT.

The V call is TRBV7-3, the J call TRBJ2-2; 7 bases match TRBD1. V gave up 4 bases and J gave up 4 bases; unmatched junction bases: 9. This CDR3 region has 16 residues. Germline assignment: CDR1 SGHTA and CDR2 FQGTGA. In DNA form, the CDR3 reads TGTGCCAGCAGCTCACAGGGGCAGGGCATCACCGGGGAGCTGTTTTTT. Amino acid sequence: CASSSQGQGITGELFF.

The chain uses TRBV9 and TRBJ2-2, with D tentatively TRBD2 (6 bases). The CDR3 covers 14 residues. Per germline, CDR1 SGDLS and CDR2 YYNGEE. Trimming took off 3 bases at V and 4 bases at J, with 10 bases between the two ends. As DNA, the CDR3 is TGTGCCAGCAGCGCCCGGGACTTCACCGGGGAGCTGTTTTTT. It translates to CASSARDFTGELFF.

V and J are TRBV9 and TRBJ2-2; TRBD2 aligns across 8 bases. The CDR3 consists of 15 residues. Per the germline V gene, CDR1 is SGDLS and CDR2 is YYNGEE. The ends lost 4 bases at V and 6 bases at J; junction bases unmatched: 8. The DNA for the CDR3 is TGTGCCAGCAGCCCTGGACTAGCCCCCCCCGGGGAGCTGTTTTTT. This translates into CASSPGLAPPGELFF.

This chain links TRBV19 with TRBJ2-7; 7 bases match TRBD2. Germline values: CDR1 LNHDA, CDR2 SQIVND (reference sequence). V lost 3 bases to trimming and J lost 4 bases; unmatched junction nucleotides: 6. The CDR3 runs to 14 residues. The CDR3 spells CASSIGQGGYEQYF. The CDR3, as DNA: TGTGCCAGTAGTATCGGTCAGGGAGGGTACGAGCAGTACTTC. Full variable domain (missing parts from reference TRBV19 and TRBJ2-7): DGGITQSPKYLFRKEGQNVTLSCEQNLNHDAMYWYRQDPGQGLRLIYYSQIVNDFQKGDIAEGYSVSREKKESFPLTVTSAQKNPTAFYLCASSIGQGGYEQYFGPGTRLTVT.

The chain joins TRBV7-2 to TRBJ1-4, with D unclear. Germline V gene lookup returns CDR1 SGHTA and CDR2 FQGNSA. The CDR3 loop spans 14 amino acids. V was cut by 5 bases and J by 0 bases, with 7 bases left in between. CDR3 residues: CASSPSATNEKLFF. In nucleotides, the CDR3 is TGTGCCAGCAGCCCTTCAGCAACTAATGAAAAACTGTTTTTT.

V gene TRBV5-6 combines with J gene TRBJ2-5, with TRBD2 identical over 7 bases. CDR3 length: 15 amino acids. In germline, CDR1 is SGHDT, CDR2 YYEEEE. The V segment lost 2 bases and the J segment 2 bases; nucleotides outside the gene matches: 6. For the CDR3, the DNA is TGTGCCAGCAGCTTAGGAGCGGGATATCAAGAGACCCAGTACTTC. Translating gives CASSLGAGYQETQYF.

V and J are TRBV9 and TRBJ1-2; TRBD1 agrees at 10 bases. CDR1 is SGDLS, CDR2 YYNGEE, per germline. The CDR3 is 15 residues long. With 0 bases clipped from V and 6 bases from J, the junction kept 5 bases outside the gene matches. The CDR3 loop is CASSVGTGGRNGYTF. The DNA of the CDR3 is TGTGCCAGCAGCGTAGGGACAGGGGGTAGGAATGGCTACACCTTC.

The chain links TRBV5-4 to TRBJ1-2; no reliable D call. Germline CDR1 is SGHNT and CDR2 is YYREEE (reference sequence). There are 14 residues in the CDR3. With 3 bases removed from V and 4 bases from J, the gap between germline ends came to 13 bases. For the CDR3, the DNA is TGTGCCAGCAGCTCTCCAAGTTCCAGCTATGGCTACACCTTC. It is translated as CASSSPSSSYGYTF. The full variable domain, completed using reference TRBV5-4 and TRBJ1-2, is ETGVTQSPTHLIKTRGQQVTLRCSSQSGHNTVSWYQQALGQGPQFIFQYYREEENGRGNFPPRFSGLQFPNYSSELNVNALELDDSALYLCASSSPSSSYGYTFGSGTRLTVV.

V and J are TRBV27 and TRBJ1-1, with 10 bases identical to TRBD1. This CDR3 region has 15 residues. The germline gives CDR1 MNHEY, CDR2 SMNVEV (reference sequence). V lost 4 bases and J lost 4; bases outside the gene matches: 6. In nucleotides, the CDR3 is TGTGCCAGCAGTTGGGGCGGGACAGGGGTCACTGAAGCTTTCTTT. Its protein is CASSWGGTGVTEAFF.

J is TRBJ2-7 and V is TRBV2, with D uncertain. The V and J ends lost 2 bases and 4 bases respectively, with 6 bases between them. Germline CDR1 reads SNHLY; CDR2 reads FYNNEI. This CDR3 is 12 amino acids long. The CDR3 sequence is CASSETVYEQYF. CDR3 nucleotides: TGTGCCAGCAGTGAAACAGTTTACGAGCAGTACTTC.

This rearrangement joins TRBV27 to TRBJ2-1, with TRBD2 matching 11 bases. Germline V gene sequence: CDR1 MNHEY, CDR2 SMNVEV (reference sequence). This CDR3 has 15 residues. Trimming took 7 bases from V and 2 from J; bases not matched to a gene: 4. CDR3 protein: CASTLAGGAYNEQFF. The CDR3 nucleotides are TGTGCCAGCACCCTAGCGGGAGGTGCCTACAATGAGCAGTTCTTC.

The CDR3 spells CASSLFWTGSTDTQYF. The CDR3 DNA reads TGTGCCAGCAGCTTATTCTGGACAGGGAGCACAGATACGCAGTATTTT. The chain joins TRBV11-3 to TRBJ2-3, with 8 bases identical to TRBD1. CDR3 length equals 16 residues. The V gene end was trimmed by 2 bases and the J gene end by 0 bases; junction bases not matched to a gene: 4. Germline lookup yields CDR1 SGHNT and CDR2 YENEEA.

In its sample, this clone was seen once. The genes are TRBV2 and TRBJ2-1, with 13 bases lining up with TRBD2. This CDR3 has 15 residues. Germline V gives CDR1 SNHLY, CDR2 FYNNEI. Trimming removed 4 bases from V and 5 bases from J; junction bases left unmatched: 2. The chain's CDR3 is CASSATSGRNNEQFF. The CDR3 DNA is TGTGCCAGCAGTGCGACTAGCGGGAGGAACAATGAGCAGTTCTTC.

Here the CDR3 DNA reads TGTGCCAGCAGTTCCACACCCCACAATGAGCAGTTCTTC. Its protein product is CASSSTPHNEQFF. The chain uses TRBV12-3 or TRBV12-4 and TRBJ2-1; D is undetermined. V was shortened by 4 bases and J by 5 bases, with 9 bases between the two germline ends. The CDR3 contains 13 residues.